This is a list of T cell receptor beta chains from one sample in a study of CD8 T cells in Susac syndrome. One entry per CDR3 protein, called by TCRdb with MiXCR from the immunoSEQ multiplex PCR reads. The sample lists about 180,000 distinct CDR3 sequences, 90% to 95% occurring once. Sequencing was performed on CD4+ T cells from PBMCs. The receptors were gathered from a human donor with Susac syndrome. The CDR3 runs from the conserved cysteine through the conserved F or W. The D gene is left open where the match is weak.

len: 15; v_gene: TRBV5-1; j_gene: TRBJ2-7; d_gene: TRBD2; CDR3nt: TGCGCCAGCAGCTGGACGGAGCGGGGGGGATCCGAGCAGTACTTC; CDR3aa: CASSWTERGGSEQYF
len: 18; v_gene: TRBV5-1; j_gene: TRBJ2-3; d_gene: TRBD2; CDR3nt: TGCGCCAGCAGCCGTGGGGGGACTAACCAACGTGGCACAGATACGCAGTATTTT; CDR3aa: CASSRGGTNQRGTDTQYF
len: 13; v_gene: TRBV6-5; j_gene: TRBJ1-6; d_gene: -; CDR3nt: TGTGCCAGCAGTACCAGCGAGAATTCACCCCTCCACTTT; CDR3aa: CASSTSENSPLHF
len: 14; v_gene: TRBV4-1; j_gene: TRBJ1-6; d_gene: -; CDR3nt: TGCGCCAGCAGCCAAGATATCGGGGAATCCTCCCTCCACTTT; CDR3aa: CASSQDIGESSLHF
len: 14; v_gene: TRBV29-1; j_gene: TRBJ2-3; d_gene: TRBD2; CDR3nt: TGCAGCGTCCTAGCGGGACTAGCTGTGGATACGCAGTATTTT; CDR3aa: CSVLAGLAVDTQYF
len: 15; v_gene: TRBV7-6; j_gene: TRBJ2-5; d_gene: TRBD2; CDR3nt: TGTGCCAGCAGCCCAGGGGCTAGCGGGCTGGGGTCCCAGTACTTC; CDR3aa: CASSPGASGLGSQYF
len: 19; v_gene: TRBV5-1; j_gene: TRBJ2-6; d_gene: -; CDR3nt: TGCGCCAGCAGCCCTTTGGGGGGCCGCGGGGGCTCTGGGGCCAACGTCCTGACTTTC; CDR3aa: CASSPLGGRGGSGANVLTF
len: 16; v_gene: TRBV4-2; j_gene: TRBJ2-1; d_gene: -; CDR3nt: TGTGCCAGCAGCCAAGCCGGGACAACAGCCTACAATGAGCAGTTCTTC; CDR3aa: CASSQAGTTAYNEQFF
len: 12; v_gene: TRBV12-3/TRBV12-4; j_gene: TRBJ2-7; d_gene: -; CDR3nt: TGTGCCAGCAGTTCTACAGCCTACGAGCAGTACTTC; CDR3aa: CASSSTAYEQYF
len: 13; v_gene: TRBV2; j_gene: TRBJ2-5; d_gene: -; CDR3nt: TGTGCCAGCACCCGGGGGCGCGGGGAGACCCAGTACTTC; CDR3aa: CASTRGRGETQYF
len: 15; v_gene: TRBV5-1; j_gene: TRBJ1-1; d_gene: -; CDR3nt: TGCGCCAGCAGTAAGCCTTCCGGGGGTTCGGCTGAAGCTTTCTTT; CDR3aa: CASSKPSGGSAEAFF
len: 11; v_gene: TRBV6-5; j_gene: TRBJ1-2; d_gene: -; CDR3nt: TGTGCCGCCCGGCAGCACTATGGCTACACCTTC; CDR3aa: CAARQHYGYTF
len: 14; v_gene: TRBV25-1; j_gene: TRBJ1-4; d_gene: -; CDR3nt: TGTGCCAGTAGCCATCGATCAACTAATGAAAAACTGTTTTTT; CDR3aa: CASSHRSTNEKLFF
len: 14; v_gene: TRBV11-2; j_gene: TRBJ1-2; d_gene: -; CDR3nt: TGTGCCAGCAGCCCCAGTGGGCTAACCTATGGCTACACCTTC; CDR3aa: CASSPSGLTYGYTF
len: 15; v_gene: TRBV12-3/TRBV12-4; j_gene: TRBJ2-1; d_gene: -; CDR3nt: TGTGCCAGCAGTTTATTAAGGAGCTCCTACAATGAGCAGTTCTTC; CDR3aa: CASSLLRSSYNEQFF